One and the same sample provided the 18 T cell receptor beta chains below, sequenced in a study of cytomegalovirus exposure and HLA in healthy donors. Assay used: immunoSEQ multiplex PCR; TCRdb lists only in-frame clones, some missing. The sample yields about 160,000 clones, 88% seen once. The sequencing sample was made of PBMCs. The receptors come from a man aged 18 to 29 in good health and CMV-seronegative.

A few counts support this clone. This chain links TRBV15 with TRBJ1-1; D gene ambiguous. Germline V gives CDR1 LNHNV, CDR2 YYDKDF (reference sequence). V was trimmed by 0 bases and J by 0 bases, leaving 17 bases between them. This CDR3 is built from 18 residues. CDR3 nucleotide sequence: TGTGCCACCAGCAGAGAGAGCCCCGTCAAGAGTCTGAACACTGAAGCTTTCTTT. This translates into CATSRESPVKSLNTEAFF.

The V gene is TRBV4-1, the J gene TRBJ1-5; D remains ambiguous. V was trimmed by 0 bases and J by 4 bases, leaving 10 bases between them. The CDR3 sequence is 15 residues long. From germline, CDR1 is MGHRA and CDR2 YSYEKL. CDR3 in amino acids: CASSQDTTTNQPQHF. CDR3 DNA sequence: TGCGCCAGCAGCCAAGATACGACAACTAATCAGCCCCAGCATTTT.

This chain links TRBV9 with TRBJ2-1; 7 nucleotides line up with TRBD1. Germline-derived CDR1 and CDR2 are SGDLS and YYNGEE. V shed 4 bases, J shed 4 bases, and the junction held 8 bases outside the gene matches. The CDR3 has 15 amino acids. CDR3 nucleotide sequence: TGTGCCAGCAGCACTACAGGGGTGTCGTACAATGAGCAGTTCTTC. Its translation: CASSTTGVSYNEQFF.

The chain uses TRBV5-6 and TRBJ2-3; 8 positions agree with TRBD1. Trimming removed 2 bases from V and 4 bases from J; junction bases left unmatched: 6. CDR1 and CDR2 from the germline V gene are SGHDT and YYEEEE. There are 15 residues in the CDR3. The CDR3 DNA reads TGTGCCAGCAGCTTAGGACAGGGCAGGTCAGATACGCAGTATTTT. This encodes CASSLGQGRSDTQYF.

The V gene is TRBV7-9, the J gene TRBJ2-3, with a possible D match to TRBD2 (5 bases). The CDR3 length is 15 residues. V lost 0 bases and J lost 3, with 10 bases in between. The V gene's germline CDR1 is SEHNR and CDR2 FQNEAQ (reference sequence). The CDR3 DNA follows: TGTGCCAGCAGCTTAGCGACCAGGAGGACAGATACGCAGTATTTT. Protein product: CASSLATRRTDTQYF.

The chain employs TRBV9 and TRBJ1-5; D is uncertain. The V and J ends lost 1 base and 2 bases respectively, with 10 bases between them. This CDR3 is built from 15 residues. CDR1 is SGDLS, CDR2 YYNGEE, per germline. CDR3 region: CASSVTPEGNQPQHF. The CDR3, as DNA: TGTGCCAGCAGCGTAACCCCGGAGGGCAATCAGCCCCAGCATTTT.

This chain's CDR3 is CASSRTGYQPQHF. The CDR3 DNA reads as TGTGCCAGCAGCCGGACAGGATATCAGCCCCAGCATTTT. V and J are TRBV13 and TRBJ1-5, with 7 bases lining up with TRBD1. The germline gives CDR1 PRHDT, CDR2 FYEKMQ (reference sequence). Trimming took 5 bases from V and 5 from J; bases not matched to a gene: 3. This CDR3 spans 13 amino acids. The full variable domain, rest sourced from reference TRBV13 and TRBJ1-5, is AAGVIQSPRHLIKEKRETATLKCYPIPRHDTVYWYQQGPGQDPQFLISFYEKMQSDKGSIPDRFSAQQFSDYHSELNMSSLELGDSALYFCASSRTGYQPQHFGDGTRLSIL.

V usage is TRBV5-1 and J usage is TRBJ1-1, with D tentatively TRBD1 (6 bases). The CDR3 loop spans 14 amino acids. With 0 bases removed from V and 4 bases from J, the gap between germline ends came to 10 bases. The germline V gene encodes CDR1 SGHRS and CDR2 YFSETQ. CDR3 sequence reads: CASSLDGGRTEAFF. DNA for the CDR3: TGCGCCAGCAGCTTGGATGGGGGCCGCACTGAAGCTTTCTTT.

The CDR3 spells CASSLADNSYEQYF. The CDR3 DNA follows: TGTGCCAGCAGCTTAGCGGACAACTCCTACGAGCAGTACTTC. The chain couples TRBV7-6 to TRBJ2-7; D possibly corresponds to TRBD1 (5 bases). The CDR3 contains 14 residues. The V and J ends lost 0 bases and 0 bases respectively, with 6 bases between them. CDR1 is SGHVS and CDR2 is FNYEAQ in the germline V gene.

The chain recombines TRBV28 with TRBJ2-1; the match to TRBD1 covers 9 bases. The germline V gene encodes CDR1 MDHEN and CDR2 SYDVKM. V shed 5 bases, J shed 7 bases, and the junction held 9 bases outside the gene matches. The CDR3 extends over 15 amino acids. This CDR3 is CASSDGQGKRNEQFF. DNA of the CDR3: TGTGCCAGCAGTGACGGACAGGGGAAAAGGAATGAGCAGTTCTTC.

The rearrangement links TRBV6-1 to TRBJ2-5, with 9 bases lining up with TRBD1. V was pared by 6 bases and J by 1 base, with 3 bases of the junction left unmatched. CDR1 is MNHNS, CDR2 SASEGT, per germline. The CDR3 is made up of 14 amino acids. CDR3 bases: TGTGCCAGCAGGGGACAGGGCGTCCAAGAGACCCAGTACTTC. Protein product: CASRGQGVQETQYF.

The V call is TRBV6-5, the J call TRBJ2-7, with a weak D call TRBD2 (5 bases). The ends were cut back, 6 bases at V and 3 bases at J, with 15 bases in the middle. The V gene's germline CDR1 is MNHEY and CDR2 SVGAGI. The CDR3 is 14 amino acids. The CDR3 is CASRAGIRLYEQYF. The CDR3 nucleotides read TGTGCCAGCAGAGCCGGGATCCGACTCTACGAGCAGTACTTC.

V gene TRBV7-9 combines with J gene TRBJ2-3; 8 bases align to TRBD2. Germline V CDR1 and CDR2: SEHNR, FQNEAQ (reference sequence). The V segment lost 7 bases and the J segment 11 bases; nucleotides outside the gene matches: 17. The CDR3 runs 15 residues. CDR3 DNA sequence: TGTGCCAGCACCGGCTGGTTGATAGCGGGATTTGAGCAGTATTTT. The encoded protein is CASTGWLIAGFEQYF.

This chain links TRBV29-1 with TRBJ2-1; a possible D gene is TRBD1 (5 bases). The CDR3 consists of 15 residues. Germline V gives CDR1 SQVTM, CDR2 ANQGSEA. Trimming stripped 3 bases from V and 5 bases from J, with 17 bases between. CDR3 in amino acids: CSVDVGRPLHNEQFF. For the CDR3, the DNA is TGCAGCGTTGACGTGGGGCGACCCCTCCACAATGAGCAGTTCTTC.

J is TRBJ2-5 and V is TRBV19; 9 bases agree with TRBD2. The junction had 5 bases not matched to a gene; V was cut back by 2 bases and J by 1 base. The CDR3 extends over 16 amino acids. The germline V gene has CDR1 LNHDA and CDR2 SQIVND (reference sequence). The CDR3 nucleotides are TGTGCCAGTAGTATAACAAGCGGGGGGACCCAAGAGACCCAGTACTTC. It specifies CASSITSGGTQETQYF.

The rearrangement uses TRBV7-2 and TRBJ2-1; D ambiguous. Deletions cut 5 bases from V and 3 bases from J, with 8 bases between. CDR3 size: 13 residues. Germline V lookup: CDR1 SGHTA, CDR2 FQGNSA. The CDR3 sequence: CASSHGGYNEQFF. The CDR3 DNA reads TGTGCCAGCAGCCACGGCGGCTACAATGAGCAGTTCTTC.

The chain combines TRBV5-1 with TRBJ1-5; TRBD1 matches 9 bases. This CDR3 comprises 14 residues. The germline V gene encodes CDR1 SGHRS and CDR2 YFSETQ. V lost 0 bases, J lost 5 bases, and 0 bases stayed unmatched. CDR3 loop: CASSLGTGDQPQHF. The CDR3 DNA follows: TGCGCCAGCAGCTTGGGGACAGGGGATCAGCCCCAGCATTTT. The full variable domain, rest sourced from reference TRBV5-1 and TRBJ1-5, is KAGVTQTPRYLIKTRGQQVTLSCSPISGHRSVSWYQQTPGQGLQFLFEYFSETQRNKGNFPGRFSGRQFSNSRSEMNVSTLELGDSALYLCASSLGTGDQPQHFGDGTRLSIL.

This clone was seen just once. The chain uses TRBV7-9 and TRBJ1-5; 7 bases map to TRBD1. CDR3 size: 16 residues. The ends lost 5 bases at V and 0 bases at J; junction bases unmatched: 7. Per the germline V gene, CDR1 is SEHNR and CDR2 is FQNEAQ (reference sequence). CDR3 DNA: TGTGCCAGCAGCACAAACCGGGACAGTAGCAATCAGCCCCAGCATTTT. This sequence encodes CASSTNRDSSNQPQHF.